What follows describes a single T cell receptor beta chain. The source of the sample is a study of blood T cell repertoires in COVID-19. For the study at large: Samples taken during acute and convalescent COVID-19 were collected in the United States, Italy and Spain.

Seattle's cohort entered during active infection and was followed longitudinally. Original processing methods: Reference gene primer amplification gave nucleated cell count estimates. Clones were read by immunoSEQ multiplex PCR, and TCRdb kept only the in-frame ones, dropping some. The D gene and trimming were derived from the DNA, and the V and J assignments and clone size from that table. The sample holds 440,000 or so clones, about nine tenths seen once. The CDR3 covers 15 residues. CDR1 and CDR2 (germline): SGHRS, YFSETQ. Trimming took 0 bases from V and 0 from J, leaving 10 bases between them. The receptor's source is a woman aged 40 to 50 with COVID-19, enrolled during active disease. The rearrangement links TRBV5-1 to TRBJ2-7, with a tentative D call TRBD2 (5 bases). The material sequenced was peripheral blood. The CDR3 sequence: CASSLEGSRSYEQYF. CDR3 in DNA: TGCGCCAGCAGCTTGGAAGGGAGCCGCTCCTACGAGCAGTACTTC.